This T cell receptor (beta chain) is drawn from a study of blood T cell repertoires in COVID-19 (dated by TCRdb to the early 2020s). A note on the overall study: Collaborator samples came from the United States, Italy and Spain and covered acute and convalescent phases of COVID-19. The prospective study material was composed of cDNA or gDNA derived from T cells, B-cell-depleted T cells, or PBMCs. The dataset comprised deeply sampled blood TCRbeta repertoires from subjects exposed to, actively infected with, or recovered from COVID-19. A freely available public database, intended as a resource for researchers studying the immune response to SARS-CoV-2, is where the repertoires were released. The samples were drawn from two sources: the first 160 participants of the ongoing ImmuneRACE study, and 1,000 to 1,500 subjects contributed by 6 global collaborators. Nearly every sample came with metadata listing a de-identified subject ID, COVID-19 status, age in years and sex. HLA class I and class II types, where available, came from metadata supplied by the sample provider rather than from assay-based typing. Summary of the overall study and its limitations: The amount of clinical and demographic metadata varied by source and participant and was provided uncurated.

The immunoSEQ Assay, a bias-controlled multiplex PCR, was used to amplify TCRbeta CDR3 regions from genomic DNA. The paper's processing steps were these. Nucleated cell counts per sample were estimated from amplification of reference gene primers within the assay. To quantify the absolute abundance of each unique TCRbeta CDR3 rearrangement, sequence reads were collapsed and filtered. For each sample, productive Simpson clonality was calculated as the square root of Simpson's diversity index over productive rearrangements. Drawn from immuneACCESS, this table holds only the in-frame rearrangements with V and J called that TCRdb kept. Clones are partly lost; checked studies trace under half to an unresolved V gene and leave the rest unexplained. The V and J calls and clone size come from that table; D and trimming were worked out from the DNA. This sample is represented by roughly 190,000 clones; 80% to 85% of them were singletons. The top ten hold approximately 2.5% of the sample.

Each collaborating institution followed its own protocols to collect whole blood in K2EDTA tubes. For TCRbeta analysis, collaborators shipped samples in one of three forms: frozen whole blood, isolated PBMCs, or DNA extracted from either of those sample types. Regarding this clone: The antigen this receptor binds is unknown. The sample holds no much larger clone one base away, and base qualities are not on file.

Based on the germline V gene, the CDR1 and CDR2 sequences are MDHEN and SYDVKM. The germline V and J ends show losses of 8 bases and 4 bases respectively, and no gene match explains 11 bases of the junction. The CDR3 runs 15 residues from the cysteine to the phenylalanine. Kept here is only the CDR3 DNA, which spans 45 bases and is read in frame from base 1. Material: peripheral blood. The rearranged segments are TRBV28 and TRBJ1-5; TRBD1 matches 7 bases in the middle. This TCR was sampled from a human donor with acute or convalescent COVID-19. The donor label of this sample is uncertain. The CDR3 region reads CASRRDRVANQPQHF. The bases are TGTGCCAGCCGCCGAGACAGGGTGGCGAATCAGCCCCAGCATTTT.